The present T cell receptor beta chain was sequenced within a study of shared clonotypes between healthy human individuals. The naive CD8 subset, CD45RO-negative cells positively selected for CCR7, excluded terminally differentiated effector memory CD45RA+ cells. Generated by immunoSEQ multiplex PCR, the TCRdb table keeps only in-frame clones and is missing some. Of about 2,100,000 clones in the sample, about 93% are singletons; the top ten hold more than 1.5%. V shed 3 bases and J shed 7 bases, with 7 bases lying between them. Germline V gene data show CDR1 as SGDLS and CDR2 as YYNGEE. There are 11 residues in the CDR3.

What was sequenced was naive CD8+ T cells from PBMCs. The chain employs TRBV9 and TRBJ2-5; D unclear. This sequence originates from a man aged 18 to 35 in good health. Some clones in this sample may be carry-over from other donors' samples. The CDR3, as DNA: TGTGCCAGCAGCGACGTGGGGACCCAGTACTTC. Protein product: CASSDVGTQYF.